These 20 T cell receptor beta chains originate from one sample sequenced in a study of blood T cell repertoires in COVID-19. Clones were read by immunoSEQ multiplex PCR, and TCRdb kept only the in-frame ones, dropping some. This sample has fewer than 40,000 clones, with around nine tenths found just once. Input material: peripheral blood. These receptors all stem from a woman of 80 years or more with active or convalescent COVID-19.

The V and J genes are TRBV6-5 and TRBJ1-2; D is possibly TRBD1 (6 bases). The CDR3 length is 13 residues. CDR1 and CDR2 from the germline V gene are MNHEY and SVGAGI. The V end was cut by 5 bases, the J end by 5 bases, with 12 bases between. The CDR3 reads CASSPTGRYGYTF. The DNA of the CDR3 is TGTGCCAGCAGTCCAACAGGGCGTTATGGCTACACCTTC.

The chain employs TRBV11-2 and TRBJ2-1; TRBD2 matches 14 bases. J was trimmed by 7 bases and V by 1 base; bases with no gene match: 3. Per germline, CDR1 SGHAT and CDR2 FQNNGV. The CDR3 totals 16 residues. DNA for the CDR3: TGTGCCAGCAGCTTAGGACTAGCGGGGGGGCATAATGAGCAGTTCTTC. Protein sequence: CASSLGLAGGHNEQFF.

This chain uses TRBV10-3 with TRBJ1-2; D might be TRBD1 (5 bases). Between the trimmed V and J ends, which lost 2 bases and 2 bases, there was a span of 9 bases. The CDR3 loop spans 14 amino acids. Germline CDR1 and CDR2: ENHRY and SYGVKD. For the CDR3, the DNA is TGTGCCATCAGTGAGGGGACTCAGAACTATGGCTACACCTTC. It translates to CAISEGTQNYGYTF.

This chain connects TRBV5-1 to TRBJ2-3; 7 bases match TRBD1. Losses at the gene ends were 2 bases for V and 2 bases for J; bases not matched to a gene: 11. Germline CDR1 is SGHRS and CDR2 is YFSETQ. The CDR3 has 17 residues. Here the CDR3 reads CASSFFVTGYITDTQYF. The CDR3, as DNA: TGCGCCAGCAGCTTCTTCGTGACAGGGTACATCACAGATACGCAGTATTTT.

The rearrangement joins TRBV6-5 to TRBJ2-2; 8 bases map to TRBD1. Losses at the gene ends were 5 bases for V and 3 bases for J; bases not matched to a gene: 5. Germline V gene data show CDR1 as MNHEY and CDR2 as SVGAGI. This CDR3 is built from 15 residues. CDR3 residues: CASSQGAPYTGELFF. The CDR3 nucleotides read TGTGCCAGCAGTCAGGGGGCGCCGTACACCGGGGAGCTGTTTTTT.

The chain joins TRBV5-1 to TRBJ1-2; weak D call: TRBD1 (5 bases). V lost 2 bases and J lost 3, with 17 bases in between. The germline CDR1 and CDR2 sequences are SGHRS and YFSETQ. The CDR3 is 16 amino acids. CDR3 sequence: CASSLYAGQGDYGYTF. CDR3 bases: TGCGCCAGCAGCTTATACGCGGGGCAGGGCGACTATGGCTACACCTTC.

CDR3 nucleotides: TGCGCCAGCAGCTTGGAATTCAATGTTGGGGGGGCCTACAATGAGCAGTTCTTC. This gives the protein CASSLEFNVGGAYNEQFF. This rearrangement joins TRBV5-1 to TRBJ2-1; 7 bases fit TRBD2. From germline, CDR1 is SGHRS and CDR2 YFSETQ. Unmatched junction bases numbered 11, after V lost 0 bases and J lost 2 bases. The CDR3 consists of 18 residues.

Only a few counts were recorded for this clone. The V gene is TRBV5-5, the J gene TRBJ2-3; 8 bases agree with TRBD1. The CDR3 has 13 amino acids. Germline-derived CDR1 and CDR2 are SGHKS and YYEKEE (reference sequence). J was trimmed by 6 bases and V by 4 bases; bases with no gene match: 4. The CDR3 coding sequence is TGTGCCAGCAGCGGGACAGGTGCCGATACGCAGTATTTT. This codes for CASSGTGADTQYF. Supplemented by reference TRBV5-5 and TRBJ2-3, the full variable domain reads DAGVTQSPTHLIKTRGQQVTLRCSPISGHKSVSWYQQVLGQGPQFIFQYYEKEERGRGNFPDRFSARQFPNYSSELNVNALLLGDSALYLCASSGTGADTQYFGPGTRLTVL.

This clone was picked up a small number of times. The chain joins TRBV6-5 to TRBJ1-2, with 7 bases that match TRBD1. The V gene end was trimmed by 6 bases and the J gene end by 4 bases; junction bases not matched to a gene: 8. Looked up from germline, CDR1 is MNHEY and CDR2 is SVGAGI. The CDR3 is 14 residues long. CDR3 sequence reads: CASSLDRESYGYTF. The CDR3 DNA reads TGTGCCAGCAGCCTCGACAGGGAAAGCTATGGCTACACCTTC.

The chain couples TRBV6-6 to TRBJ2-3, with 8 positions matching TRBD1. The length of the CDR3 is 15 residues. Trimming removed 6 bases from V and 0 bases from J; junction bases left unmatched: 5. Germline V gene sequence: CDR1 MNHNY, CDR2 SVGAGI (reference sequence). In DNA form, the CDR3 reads TGTGCCAGCAGGCTAGACAGGGGAAGCACAGATACGCAGTATTTT. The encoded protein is CASRLDRGSTDTQYF.

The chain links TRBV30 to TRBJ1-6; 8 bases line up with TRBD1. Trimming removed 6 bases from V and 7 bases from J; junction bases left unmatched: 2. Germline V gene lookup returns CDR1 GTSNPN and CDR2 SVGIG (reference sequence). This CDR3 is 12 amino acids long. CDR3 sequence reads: CACRQGNSPLHF. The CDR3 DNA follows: TGTGCCTGCCGACAGGGGAATTCACCCCTCCACTTT.

The CDR3, as DNA: TGCGCCAGCAGTCCCGACAGGGGGGGTTCTGGAAACACCATATATTTT. Residues: CASSPDRGGSGNTIYF. The chain uses TRBV10-1 and TRBJ1-3, with TRBD1 matching over 9 bases. Per germline, CDR1 WNHNN and CDR2 SYGVQD (reference sequence). The CDR3 covers 16 residues. The J segment lost 1 base and the V segment lost 5 bases, leaving 6 bases of the junction unmatched.

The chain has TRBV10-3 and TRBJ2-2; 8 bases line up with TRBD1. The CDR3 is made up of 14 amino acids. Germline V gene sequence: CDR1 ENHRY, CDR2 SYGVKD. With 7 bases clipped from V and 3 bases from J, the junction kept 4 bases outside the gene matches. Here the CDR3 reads CAITTDRDTGELFF. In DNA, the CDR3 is TGTGCCATCACCACGGACAGGGACACCGGGGAGCTGTTTTTT.

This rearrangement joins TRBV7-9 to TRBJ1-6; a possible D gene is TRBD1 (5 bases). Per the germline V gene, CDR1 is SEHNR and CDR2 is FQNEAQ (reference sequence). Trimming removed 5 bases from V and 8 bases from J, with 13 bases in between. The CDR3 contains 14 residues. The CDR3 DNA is TGTGCCAGCAGCCACACGGGAGGGGATTCACCCCTCCACTTT. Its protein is CASSHTGGDSPLHF.

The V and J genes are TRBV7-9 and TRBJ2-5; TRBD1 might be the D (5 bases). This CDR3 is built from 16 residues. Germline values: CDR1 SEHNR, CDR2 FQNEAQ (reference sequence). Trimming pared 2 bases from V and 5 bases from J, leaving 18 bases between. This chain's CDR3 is CASSLRQPLESETQYF. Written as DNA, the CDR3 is TGTGCCAGCAGCTTAAGACAGCCTTTGGAATCGGAGACCCAGTACTTC.

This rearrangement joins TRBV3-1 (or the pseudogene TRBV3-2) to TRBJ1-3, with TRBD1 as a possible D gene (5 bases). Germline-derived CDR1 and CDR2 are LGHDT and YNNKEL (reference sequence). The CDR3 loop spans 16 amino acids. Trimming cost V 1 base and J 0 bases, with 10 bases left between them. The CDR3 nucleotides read TGTGCCAGCAGCCAAGGTCTACAGGACTCTGGAAACACCATATATTTT. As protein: CASSQGLQDSGNTIYF.

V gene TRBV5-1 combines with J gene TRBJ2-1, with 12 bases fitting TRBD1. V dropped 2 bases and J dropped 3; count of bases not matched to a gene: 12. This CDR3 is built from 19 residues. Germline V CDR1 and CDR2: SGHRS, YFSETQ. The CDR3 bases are TGCGCCAGCAGCTTACGGGGACAGGGGGCGATTGAGTTCTACAATGAGCAGTTCTTC. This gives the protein CASSLRGQGAIEFYNEQFF.

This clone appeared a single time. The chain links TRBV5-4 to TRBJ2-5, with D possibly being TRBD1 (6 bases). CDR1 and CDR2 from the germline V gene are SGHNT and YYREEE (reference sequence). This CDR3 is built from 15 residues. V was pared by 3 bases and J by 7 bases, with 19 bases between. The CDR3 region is CASSSGRDTSGTQYF. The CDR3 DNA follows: TGTGCCAGCAGCTCGGGTCGGGACACCTCGGGGACCCAGTACTTC.

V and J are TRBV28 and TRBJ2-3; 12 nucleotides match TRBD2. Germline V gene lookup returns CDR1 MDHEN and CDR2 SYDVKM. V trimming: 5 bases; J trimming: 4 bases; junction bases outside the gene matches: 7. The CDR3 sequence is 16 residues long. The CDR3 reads CASSPWTSGDADTQYF. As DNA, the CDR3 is TGTGCCAGCAGTCCATGGACTAGCGGGGATGCAGATACGCAGTATTTT.

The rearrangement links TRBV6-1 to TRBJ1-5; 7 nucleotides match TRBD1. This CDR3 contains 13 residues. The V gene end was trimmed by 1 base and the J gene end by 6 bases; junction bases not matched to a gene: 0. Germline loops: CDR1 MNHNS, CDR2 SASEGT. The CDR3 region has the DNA TGTGCCAGCAGTGAAGAGGGGGCTCAGCCCCAGCATTTT. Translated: CASSEEGAQPQHF.